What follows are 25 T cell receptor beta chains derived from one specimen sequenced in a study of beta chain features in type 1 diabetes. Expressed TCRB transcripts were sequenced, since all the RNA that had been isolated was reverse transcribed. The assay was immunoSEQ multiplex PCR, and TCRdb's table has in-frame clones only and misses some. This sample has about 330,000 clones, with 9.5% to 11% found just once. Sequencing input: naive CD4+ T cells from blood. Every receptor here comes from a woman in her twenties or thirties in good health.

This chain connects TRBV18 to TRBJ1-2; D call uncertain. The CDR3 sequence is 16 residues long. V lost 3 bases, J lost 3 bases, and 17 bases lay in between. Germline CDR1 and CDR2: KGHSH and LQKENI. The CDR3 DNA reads TGTGCCAGCTCACCCCCTGCTCCGGTAGTGGACTATGGCTACACCTTC. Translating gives CASSPPAPVVDYGYTF.

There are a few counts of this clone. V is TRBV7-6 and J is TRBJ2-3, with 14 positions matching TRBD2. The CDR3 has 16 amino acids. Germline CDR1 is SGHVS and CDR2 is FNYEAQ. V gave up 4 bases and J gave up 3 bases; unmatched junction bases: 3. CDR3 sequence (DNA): TGTGCCAGCAGCTCGGGACTAGCGGGAGCAACAGATACGCAGTATTTT. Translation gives CASSSGLAGATDTQYF.

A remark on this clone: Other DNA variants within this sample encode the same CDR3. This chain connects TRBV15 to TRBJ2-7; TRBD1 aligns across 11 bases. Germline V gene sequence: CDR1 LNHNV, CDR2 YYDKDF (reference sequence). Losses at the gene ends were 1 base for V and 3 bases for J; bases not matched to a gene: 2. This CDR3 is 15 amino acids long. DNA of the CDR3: TGTGCCACCAGCAGAGCCGGGACAGGGGGCTACGAGCAGTACTTC. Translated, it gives CATSRAGTGGYEQYF.

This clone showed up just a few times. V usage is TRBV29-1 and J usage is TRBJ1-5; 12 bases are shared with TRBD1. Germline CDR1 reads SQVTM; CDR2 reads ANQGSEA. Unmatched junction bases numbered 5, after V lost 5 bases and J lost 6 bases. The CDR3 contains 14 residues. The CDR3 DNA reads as TGCAGCGTTCGGGGACAGGGGGCTAGTCAGCCCCAGCATTTT. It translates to CSVRGQGASQPQHF.

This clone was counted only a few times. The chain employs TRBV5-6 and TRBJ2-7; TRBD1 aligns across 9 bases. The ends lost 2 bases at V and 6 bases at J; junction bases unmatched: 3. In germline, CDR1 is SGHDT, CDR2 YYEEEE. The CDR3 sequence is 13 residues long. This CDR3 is CASSLNRGREQYF. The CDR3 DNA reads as TGTGCCAGCAGCTTAAACAGGGGGCGCGAGCAGTACTTC.

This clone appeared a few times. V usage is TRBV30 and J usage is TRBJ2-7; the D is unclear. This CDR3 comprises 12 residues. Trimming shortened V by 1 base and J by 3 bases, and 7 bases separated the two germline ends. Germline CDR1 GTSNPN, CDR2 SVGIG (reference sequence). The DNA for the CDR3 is TGTGCCTGGAGTGGCCCGGGCTACGAGCAGTACTTC. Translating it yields CAWSGPGYEQYF.

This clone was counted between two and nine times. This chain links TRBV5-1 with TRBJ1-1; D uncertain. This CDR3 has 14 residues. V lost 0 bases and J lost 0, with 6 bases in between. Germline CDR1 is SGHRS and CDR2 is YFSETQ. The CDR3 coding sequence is TGCGCCAGCAGCTTGGACGGGATGAACACTGAAGCTTTCTTT. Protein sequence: CASSLDGMNTEAFF.

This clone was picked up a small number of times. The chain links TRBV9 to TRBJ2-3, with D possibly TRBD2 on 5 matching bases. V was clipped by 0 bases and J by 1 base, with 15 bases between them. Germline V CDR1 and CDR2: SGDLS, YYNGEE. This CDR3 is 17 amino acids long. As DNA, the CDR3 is TGTGCCAGCAGCGTAGTATCCGGGAACCTTCGCACAGATACGCAGTATTTT. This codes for CASSVVSGNLRTDTQYF.

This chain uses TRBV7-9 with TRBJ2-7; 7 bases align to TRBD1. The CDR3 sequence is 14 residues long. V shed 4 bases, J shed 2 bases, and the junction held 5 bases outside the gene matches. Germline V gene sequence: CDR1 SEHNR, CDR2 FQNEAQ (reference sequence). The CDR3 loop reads CASSSGQVTYEQYF. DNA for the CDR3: TGTGCCAGCAGCTCTGGACAGGTAACCTACGAGCAGTACTTC. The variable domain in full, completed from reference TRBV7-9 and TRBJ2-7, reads DTGVSQNPRHKITKRGQNVTFRCDPISEHNRLYWYRQTLGQGPEFLTYFQNEAQLEKSRLLSDRFSAERPKGSFSTLEIQRTEQGDSAMYLCASSSGQVTYEQYFGPGTRLTVT.

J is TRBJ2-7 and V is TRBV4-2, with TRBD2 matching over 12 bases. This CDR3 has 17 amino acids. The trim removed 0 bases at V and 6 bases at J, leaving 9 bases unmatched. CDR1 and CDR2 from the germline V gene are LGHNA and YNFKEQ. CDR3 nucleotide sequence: TGTGCCAGCAGCCAAGATTATGACCTAGCGGGAGGGTCCGAGCAGTACTTC. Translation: CASSQDYDLAGGSEQYF.

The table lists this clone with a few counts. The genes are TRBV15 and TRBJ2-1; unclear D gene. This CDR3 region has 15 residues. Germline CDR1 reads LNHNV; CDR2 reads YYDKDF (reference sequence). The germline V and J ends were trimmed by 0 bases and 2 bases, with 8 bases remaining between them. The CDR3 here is CATSRDLGAYNEQFF. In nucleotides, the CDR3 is TGTGCCACCAGCAGAGACTTAGGAGCCTACAATGAGCAGTTCTTC.

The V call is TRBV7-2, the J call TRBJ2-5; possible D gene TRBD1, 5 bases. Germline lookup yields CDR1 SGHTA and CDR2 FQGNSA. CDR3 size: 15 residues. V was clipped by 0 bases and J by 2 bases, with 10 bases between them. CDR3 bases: TGTGCCAGCAGCTTAGCGCTGACAGCTCAAGAGACCCAGTACTTC. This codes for CASSLALTAQETQYF.

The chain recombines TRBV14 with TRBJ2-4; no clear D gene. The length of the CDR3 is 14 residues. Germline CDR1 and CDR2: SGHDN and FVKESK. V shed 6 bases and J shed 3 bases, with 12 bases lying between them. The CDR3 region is CASSHSFIKNIQYF. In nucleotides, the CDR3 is TGTGCCAGCAGTCACTCGTTCATCAAAAACATTCAGTACTTC. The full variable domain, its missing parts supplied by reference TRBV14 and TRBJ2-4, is EAGVTQFPSHSVIEKGQTVTLRCDPISGHDNLYWYRRVMGKEIKFLLHFVKESKQDESGMPNNRFLAERTGGTYSTLKVQPAELEDSGVYFCASSHSFIKNIQYFGAGTRLSVL.

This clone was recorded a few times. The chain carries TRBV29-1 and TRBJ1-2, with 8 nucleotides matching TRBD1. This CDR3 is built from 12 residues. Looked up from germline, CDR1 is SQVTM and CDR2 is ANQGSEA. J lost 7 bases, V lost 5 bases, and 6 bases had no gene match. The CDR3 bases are TGCAGCGTTTTTGGACAGGGCTCTGGCTACACCTTC. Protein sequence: CSVFGQGSGYTF.

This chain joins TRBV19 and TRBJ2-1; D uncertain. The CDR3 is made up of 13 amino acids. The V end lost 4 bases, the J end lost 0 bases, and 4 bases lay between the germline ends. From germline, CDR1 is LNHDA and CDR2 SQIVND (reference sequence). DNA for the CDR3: TGTGCCAGTAGTAAGAGCTCCTACAATGAGCAGTTCTTC. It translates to CASSKSSYNEQFF.

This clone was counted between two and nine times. CDR3 residues: CASSGRETGELFF. The CDR3 DNA follows: TGTGCCAGTAGCGGGAGGGAGACCGGGGAGCTGTTTTTT. The J gene is TRBJ2-2, the V gene TRBV19; TRBD2 matches at 8 bases. The J segment lost 5 bases and the V segment lost 6 bases, leaving 2 bases of the junction unmatched. Germline CDR1 LNHDA, CDR2 SQIVND (reference sequence). CDR3 length: 13 residues.

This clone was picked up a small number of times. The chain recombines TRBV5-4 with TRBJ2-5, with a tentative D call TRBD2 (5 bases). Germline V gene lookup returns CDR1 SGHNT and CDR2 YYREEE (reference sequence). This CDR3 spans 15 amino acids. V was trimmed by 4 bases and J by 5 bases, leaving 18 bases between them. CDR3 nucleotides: TGTGCCAGCAGCATGTCGGCGGGCGTGGCGGAGACCCAGTACTTC. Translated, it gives CASSMSAGVAETQYF. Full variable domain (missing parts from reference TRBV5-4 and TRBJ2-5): ETGVTQSPTHLIKTRGQQVTLRCSSQSGHNTVSWYQQALGQGPQFIFQYYREEENGRGNFPPRFSGLQFPNYSSELNVNALELDDSALYLCASSMSAGVAETQYFGPGTRLLVL.

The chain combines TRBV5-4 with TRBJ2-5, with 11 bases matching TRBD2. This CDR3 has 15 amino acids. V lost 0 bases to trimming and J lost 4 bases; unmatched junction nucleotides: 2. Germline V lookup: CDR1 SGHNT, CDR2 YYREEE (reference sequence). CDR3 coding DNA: TGTGCCAGCAGCTTGGTTCTAGCGGGAGGAGAGACCCAGTACTTC. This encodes CASSLVLAGGETQYF.

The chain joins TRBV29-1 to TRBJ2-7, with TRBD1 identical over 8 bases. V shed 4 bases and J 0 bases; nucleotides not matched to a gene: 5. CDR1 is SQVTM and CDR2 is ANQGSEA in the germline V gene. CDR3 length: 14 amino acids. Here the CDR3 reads CSVGQGAPSYEQYF. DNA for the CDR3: TGCAGCGTTGGGCAGGGGGCCCCCTCCTACGAGCAGTACTTC.

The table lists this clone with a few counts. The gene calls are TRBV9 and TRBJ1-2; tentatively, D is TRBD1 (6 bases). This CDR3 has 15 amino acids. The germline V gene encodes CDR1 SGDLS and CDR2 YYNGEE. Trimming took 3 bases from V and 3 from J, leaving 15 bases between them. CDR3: CASSEGGGMYYGYTF. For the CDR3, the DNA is TGTGCCAGCAGCGAGGGGGGGGGAATGTACTATGGCTACACCTTC.

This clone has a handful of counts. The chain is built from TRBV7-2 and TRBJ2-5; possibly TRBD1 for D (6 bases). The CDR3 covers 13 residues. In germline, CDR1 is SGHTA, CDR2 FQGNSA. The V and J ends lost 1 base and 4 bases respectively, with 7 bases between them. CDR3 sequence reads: CASSLGGPETQYF. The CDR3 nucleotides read TGTGCCAGCAGCTTAGGGGGGCCAGAGACCCAGTACTTC.

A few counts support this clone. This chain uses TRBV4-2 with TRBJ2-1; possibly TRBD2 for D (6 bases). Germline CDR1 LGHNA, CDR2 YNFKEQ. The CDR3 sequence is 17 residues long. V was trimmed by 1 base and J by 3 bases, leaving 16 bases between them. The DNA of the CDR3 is TGTGCCAGCAGCCAAGCTCAAGGGGCGGGGCTCTACAATGAGCAGTTCTTC. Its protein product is CASSQAQGAGLYNEQFF.

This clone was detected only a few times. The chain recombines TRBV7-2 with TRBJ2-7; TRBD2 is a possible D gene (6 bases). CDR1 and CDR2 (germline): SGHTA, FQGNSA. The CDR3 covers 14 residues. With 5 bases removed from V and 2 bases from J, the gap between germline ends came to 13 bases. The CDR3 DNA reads TGTGCCAGCAGCCCGGATAGCGGAGCCTACGAGCAGTACTTC. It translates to CASSPDSGAYEQYF.

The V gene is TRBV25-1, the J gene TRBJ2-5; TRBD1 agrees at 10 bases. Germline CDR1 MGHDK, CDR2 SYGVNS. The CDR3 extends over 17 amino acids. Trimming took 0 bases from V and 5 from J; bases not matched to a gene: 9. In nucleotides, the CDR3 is TGTGCCAGCAGTGAATACAACCGGGACAGGGGTTTGGAGACCCAGTACTTC. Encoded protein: CASSEYNRDRGLETQYF.

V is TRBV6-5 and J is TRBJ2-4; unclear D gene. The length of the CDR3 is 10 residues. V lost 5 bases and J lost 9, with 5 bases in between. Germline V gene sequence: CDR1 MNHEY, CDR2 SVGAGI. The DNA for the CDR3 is TGTGCCAGCAGTGGGCCCATTCAGTACTTC. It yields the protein CASSGPIQYF.